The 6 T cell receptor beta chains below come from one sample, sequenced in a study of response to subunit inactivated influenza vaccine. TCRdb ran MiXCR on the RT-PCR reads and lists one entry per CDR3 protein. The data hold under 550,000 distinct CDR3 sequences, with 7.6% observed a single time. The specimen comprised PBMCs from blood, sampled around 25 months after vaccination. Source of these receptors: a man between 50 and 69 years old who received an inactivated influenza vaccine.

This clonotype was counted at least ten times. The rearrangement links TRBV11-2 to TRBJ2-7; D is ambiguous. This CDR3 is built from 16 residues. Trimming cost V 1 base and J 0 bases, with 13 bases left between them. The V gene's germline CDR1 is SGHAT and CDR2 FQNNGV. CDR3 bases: TGTGCCAGCAGCTTAGTTCCAGGCGATAACTCCTACGAGCAGTACTTC. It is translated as CASSLVPGDNSYEQYF. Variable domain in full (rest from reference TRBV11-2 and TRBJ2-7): EAGVAQSPRYKIIEKRQSVAFWCNPISGHATLYWYQQILGQGPKLLIQFQNNGVVDDSQLPKDRFSAERLKGVDSTLKIQPAKLEDSAVYLCASSLVPGDNSYEQYFGPGTRLTVT.

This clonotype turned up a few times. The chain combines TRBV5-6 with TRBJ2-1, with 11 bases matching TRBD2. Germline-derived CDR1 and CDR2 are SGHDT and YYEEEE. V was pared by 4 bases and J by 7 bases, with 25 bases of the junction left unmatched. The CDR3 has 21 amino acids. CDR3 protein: CASSPGTGHNTGLAARNEQFF. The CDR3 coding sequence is TGTGCCAGCAGCCCGGGGACGGGACATAATACGGGACTAGCGGCAAGGAATGAGCAGTTCTTC.

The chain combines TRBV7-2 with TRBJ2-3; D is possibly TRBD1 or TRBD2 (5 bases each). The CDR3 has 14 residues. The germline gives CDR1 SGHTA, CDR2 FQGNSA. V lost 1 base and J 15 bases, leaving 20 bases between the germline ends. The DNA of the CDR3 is TGTGCCAGCAGCTTAGGGGGATCTCGCACGGGACCTTATTTT. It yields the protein CASSLGGSRTGPYF. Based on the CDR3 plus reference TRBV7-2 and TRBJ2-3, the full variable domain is GAGVSQSPSNKVTEKGKDVELRCDPISGHTALYWYRQSLGQGLEFLIYFQGNSAPDKSGLPSDRFSAERTGGSVSTLTIQRTQQEDSAVYLCASSLGGSRTGPYFGPGTRLTVL.

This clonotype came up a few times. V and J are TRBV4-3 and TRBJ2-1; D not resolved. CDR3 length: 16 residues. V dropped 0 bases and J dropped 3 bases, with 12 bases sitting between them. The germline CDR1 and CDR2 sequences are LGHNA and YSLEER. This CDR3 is CASSQEGWGGYNEQFF. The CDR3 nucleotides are TGCGCCAGCAGCCAAGAGGGGTGGGGTGGCTACAATGAGCAGTTCTTC.

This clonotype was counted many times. The CDR3 nucleotides are TGCGCCAGCAGCTTCAGAGGGAGCGGGGAGCTGTTTTTT. Translated, it gives CASSFRGSGELFF. The chain couples TRBV5-1 to TRBJ2-2, with D perhaps matching TRBD2 (5 bases). Per germline, CDR1 SGHRS and CDR2 YFSETQ. The V gene lost 2 bases and the J gene lost 7 bases, with 9 bases spanning the gap. The CDR3 covers 13 residues.

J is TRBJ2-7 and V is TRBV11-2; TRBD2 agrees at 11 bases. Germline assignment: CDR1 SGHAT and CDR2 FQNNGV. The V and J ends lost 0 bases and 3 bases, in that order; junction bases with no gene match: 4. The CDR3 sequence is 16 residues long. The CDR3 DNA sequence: TGTGCCAGCAGCTTAGAGCTGGGACTAGCGGACTACGAGCAGTACTTC. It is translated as CASSLELGLADYEQYF. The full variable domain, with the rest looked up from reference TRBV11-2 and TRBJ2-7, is EAGVAQSPRYKIIEKRQSVAFWCNPISGHATLYWYQQILGQGPKLLIQFQNNGVVDDSQLPKDRFSAERLKGVDSTLKIQPAKLEDSAVYLCASSLELGLADYEQYFGPGTRLTVT.